What follows are 19 T cell receptor beta chains derived from one specimen sequenced in a study of beta chain features in type 1 diabetes. The entirety of the isolated RNA underwent reverse transcription, so expressed TCRB transcripts were sequenced. Profiled with immunoSEQ multiplex PCR; TCRdb holds only in-frame clones, not every one. Among some 240,000 clones, 16% were seen once, and the ten largest hold 0.085%. Study-wide findings and caveats: For Type 1 diabetes patients, all four CD4+ subsets carried TCRB CDR3s that were moderately but significantly shorter.

These receptors' targets are unknown. Material: naive CD4+ T cells from blood. Every receptor here comes from a man aged 25-45 years with type 1 diabetes.

This chain joins TRBV7-2 and TRBJ2-5; D gene unclear. Germline lookup yields CDR1 SGHTA and CDR2 FQGNSA. With 2 bases removed from V and 4 bases from J, the gap between germline ends came to 8 bases. The CDR3 sequence is 13 residues long. CDR3 sequence reads: CASSLWGSETQYF. CDR3 bases: TGTGCCAGCAGCTTATGGGGTTCAGAGACCCAGTACTTC.

The chain couples TRBV7-6 to TRBJ2-1; D is unresolved. Germline-derived CDR1 and CDR2 are SGHVS and FNYEAQ. The CDR3 is 13 amino acids. The V end lost 2 bases, the J end lost 5 bases, and 7 bases lay between the germline ends. CDR3 nucleotide sequence: TGTGCCAGCAGCTTATCGTTAGACAATGAGCAGTTCTTC. This sequence encodes CASSLSLDNEQFF.

This clone has just a few counts. J is TRBJ2-1 and V is TRBV5-1, with a tentative D call TRBD1 (5 bases). Germline-derived CDR1 and CDR2 are SGHRS and YFSETQ. The germline V and J ends were trimmed by 4 bases and 4 bases, with 12 bases remaining between them. The CDR3 is 14 amino acids. CDR3 nucleotide sequence: TGCGCCAGCAGCCCGAGACAGCTTTACAATGAGCAGTTCTTC. Residues: CASSPRQLYNEQFF.

This chain uses TRBV30 with TRBJ2-7; TRBD1 is a possible D gene (7 bases). Per the germline V gene, CDR1 is GTSNPN and CDR2 is SVGIG (reference sequence). The ends were cut back, 4 bases at V and 2 bases at J, with 12 bases in the middle. The CDR3 has 13 residues. The CDR3 reads CAWNPGGTYEQYF. The CDR3 region has the DNA TGTGCCTGGAACCCAGGGGGGACCTACGAGCAGTACTTC.

This clone came up a few times. CDR3 bases: TGTGCCTGGAGTGTATCGGGGGGGAAAACTGAAGCTTTCTTT. Its translation: CAWSVSGGKTEAFF. This chain connects TRBV30 to TRBJ1-1; D might be TRBD1 (5 bases). The CDR3 loop spans 14 amino acids. CDR1 is GTSNPN and CDR2 is SVGIG in the germline V gene (reference sequence). V dropped 0 bases and J dropped 5 bases, with 13 bases sitting between them. The whole variable domain, filled in from reference TRBV30 and TRBJ1-1, reads SQTIHQWPATLVQPVGSPLSLECTVEGTSNPNLYWYRQAAGRGLQLLFYSVGIGQISSEVPQNLSASRPQDRQFILSSKKLLLSDSGFYLCAWSVSGGKTEAFFGQGTRLTVV.

Regarding this clone: Other DNA sequences in the sample encode the same CDR3. In nucleotides, the CDR3 is TGCAGCGTGGGGTGGGGCCAAGAGACCCAGTACTTC. The encoded protein is CSVGWGQETQYF. The chain couples TRBV29-1 to TRBJ2-5, with D uncertain. Germline assignment: CDR1 SQVTM and CDR2 ANQGSEA. V was pared by 6 bases and J by 1 base, with 9 bases between. The CDR3 length is 12 residues.

This clone appeared a few times. Written as DNA, the CDR3 is TGTGCCAGCAGCGCCTCTCTAGCCGCTGAGACCCAGTACTTC. This gives the protein CASSASLAAETQYF. The chain is built from TRBV9 and TRBJ2-5; a possible D gene is TRBD2 (5 bases). The CDR3 length is 14 residues. Germline V gene lookup returns CDR1 SGDLS and CDR2 YYNGEE. Trimming left V 3 bases short and J 5 bases short, with 14 bases between.

This clone appeared a few times. The chain has TRBV28 and TRBJ2-1; D perhaps matches TRBD1 (6 bases). The CDR3 runs to 14 residues. The germline V gene encodes CDR1 MDHEN and CDR2 SYDVKM. V lost 10 bases, J lost 7 bases, and 20 bases lay in between. The CDR3 nucleotides are TGTGCCACTCAGACAGGACAAGGGGTAAATGAGCAGTTCTTC. Translation: CATQTGQGVNEQFF. Drawing the rest from reference TRBV28 and TRBJ2-1, the complete variable domain is DVKVTQSSRYLVKRTGEKVFLECVQDMDHENMFWYRQDPGLGLRLIYFSYDVKMKEKGDIPEGYSVSREKKERFSLILESASTNQTSMYLCATQTGQGVNEQFFGPGTRLTVL.

This clone appeared a few times. DNA of the CDR3: TGTGCCAGCAGCGGGATCGAGGAAAAACTGTTTTTT. It yields the protein CASSGIEEKLFF. The chain is built from TRBV28 and TRBJ1-4; the D is unclear. The CDR3 runs to 12 residues. V was trimmed by 6 bases and J by 8 bases, leaving 10 bases between them. The germline gives CDR1 MDHEN, CDR2 SYDVKM.

This clone appeared a few times. The chain couples TRBV25-1 to TRBJ1-5; D gene unclear. Germline lookup yields CDR1 MGHDK and CDR2 SYGVNS. V was pared by 2 bases and J by 6 bases, with 5 bases between. The CDR3 spans 12 residues. DNA for the CDR3: TGTGCCAGCAGTGAAGGGAGTCAGCCCCAGCATTTT. Protein product: CASSEGSQPQHF.

This clone was observed a few times. The chain recombines TRBV4-1 with TRBJ1-2, with D perhaps matching TRBD1 (6 bases). Trimming removed 4 bases from V and 4 bases from J, with 16 bases in between. Looked up from germline, CDR1 is MGHRA and CDR2 is YSYEKL. The CDR3 spans 15 residues. DNA for the CDR3: TGCGCCAGCAGCCCTCAAACGGGGGCGGGCTATGGCTACACCTTC. Translating it yields CASSPQTGAGYGYTF.

The chain uses TRBV5-4 and TRBJ1-1; TRBD1 is a possible D gene (6 bases). V was pared by 2 bases and J by 3 bases, with 11 bases between. CDR3 length: 14 residues. Germline CDR1 and CDR2: SGHNT and YYREEE (reference sequence). This CDR3 is CASSLQGWDTEAFF. CDR3 DNA sequence: TGTGCCAGCAGCTTACAGGGTTGGGACACTGAAGCTTTCTTT.

The CDR3 here is CASSQSTGPESYNEQFF. The DNA of the CDR3 is TGTGCCAGCAGCCAATCCACAGGCCCAGAGTCCTACAATGAGCAGTTCTTC. The V gene is TRBV7-9, the J gene TRBJ2-1; D possibly corresponds to TRBD1 (5 bases). The CDR3 runs 17 residues. Trimming removed 5 bases from V and 1 base from J, with 18 bases in between. The germline V gene has CDR1 SEHNR and CDR2 FQNEAQ (reference sequence).

The CDR3 sequence: CASSLKASGEYTDTQYF. CDR3 nucleotide sequence: TGTGCCAGCAGCTTGAAGGCTAGCGGGGAGTACACAGATACGCAGTATTTT. The chain links TRBV7-2 to TRBJ2-3; 9 positions match TRBD2. Germline trimming cut 3 bases from V and 2 bases from J; bases unmatched to any gene: 9. CDR3 length: 17 residues. CDR1 is SGHTA and CDR2 is FQGNSA in the germline V gene. The whole variable domain, filled in from reference TRBV7-2 and TRBJ2-3, reads GAGVSQSPSNKVTEKGKDVELRCDPISGHTALYWYRQSLGQGLEFLIYFQGNSAPDKSGLPSDRFSAERTGGSVSTLTIQRTQQEDSAVYLCASSLKASGEYTDTQYFGPGTRLTVL.

In its sample, this clone was seen a few times. The junction shows a germline mismatch at one end, possibly a read error. This chain joins TRBV20-1 and TRBJ2-1, with D possibly TRBD2 on 6 matching bases. Germline CDR1 DFQATT, CDR2 SNEGSKA (reference sequence). The CDR3 covers 10 residues. The CDR3 nucleotides are TGCAGTGTCAGCGGCGGGGAGCGGTTCTTC. This sequence encodes CSVSGGERFF.

This clone was seen a few times. The chain joins TRBV14 to TRBJ2-1, with TRBD2 identical over 10 bases. V gave up 2 bases and J gave up 10 bases; unmatched junction bases: 8. This CDR3 spans 15 amino acids. CDR1 SGHDN and CDR2 FVKESK come from the germline V gene. Here the CDR3 reads CASSQHLAGVGEQFF. In nucleotides, the CDR3 is TGTGCCAGCAGCCAACATCTAGCGGGAGTAGGGGAGCAGTTCTTC.

As to this clone: Other DNA variants within this sample encode the same CDR3. The chain combines TRBV30 with TRBJ2-5; D not resolved. Trimming took off 0 bases at V and 2 bases at J, with 7 bases between the two ends. Germline V gives CDR1 GTSNPN, CDR2 SVGIG (reference sequence). The CDR3 spans 13 residues. The CDR3 coding sequence is TGTGCCTGGAGTGTGCGCTTGCAAGAGACCCAGTACTTC. It is translated as CAWSVRLQETQYF.

This clone has only a few counts. CDR3 protein: CASSLRSLNTEAFF. DNA for the CDR3: TGTGCCAGCAGCTTACGGAGTTTGAACACTGAAGCTTTCTTT. The gene calls are TRBV7-2 and TRBJ1-1, with D hard to call. V was cut by 2 bases and J by 0 bases, with 7 bases left in between. CDR1 and CDR2 (germline): SGHTA, FQGNSA. The CDR3 totals 14 residues.

This clone was recorded a few times. This rearrangement joins TRBV7-2 to TRBJ2-1, with 10 bases aligning to TRBD2. The germline V gene encodes CDR1 SGHTA and CDR2 FQGNSA. The V gene end was trimmed by 2 bases and the J gene end by 8 bases; junction bases not matched to a gene: 9. This CDR3 is built from 16 residues. CDR3 DNA sequence: TGTGCCAGCAGCTTAACAGCGGGAGGGAGTATCTATGAGCAGTTCTTC. Protein product: CASSLTAGGSIYEQFF.